This TCR beta chain was sequenced in a study of cytomegalovirus exposure and HLA in healthy donors. Overall study results and limits: Altogether, some 170 TCR beta chains were recorded as cytomegalovirus-associated.

Libraries were prepared by immunoSEQ multiplex PCR; TCRdb keeps only in-frame clonotypes and omits some of them. The top ten clones hold 1.5% to 2% of a sample with over 85,000 clones, approximately 90% of them seen once. Comment on this clone: As yet, its antigen is unknown.

This CDR3 region has 15 residues. J was trimmed by 6 bases and V by 4 bases; bases with no gene match: 8. Per the germline V gene, CDR1 is MNHNS and CDR2 is SASEGT. What was sequenced was PBMCs. The chain carries TRBV6-1 and TRBJ1-4, with 7 positions matching TRBD1. The sequence was collected from a woman between 18 and 29 years old in good health and CMV-seronegative. The CDR3 DNA reads as TGTGCCAGCAGTGTCGAGACAGGGATAGATGAAAAACTGTTTTTT. This encodes CASSVETGIDEKLFF.